A single sample is the source of the 15 T cell receptor beta chains below, sequenced in a study of blood T cells in healthy people across ages (dated by TCRdb to the mid-2010s). Preparation of the library involved 5' RACE. Sequenced using an Illumina HiSeq 2500. A second PCR of roughly 7 to 11 cycles was performed with a sample-barcoded 5' primer and a J-beta primer mix. In TCRdb, the public reads were trimmed at Q25 with fastp and aligned with MiXCR, with productive beta chains retained. Duplicate CDR3 protein sequences are folded into a single record with the most common DNA and genes. This sample lists around 1.1 million distinct CDR3 sequences; around two fifths were detected once. The ten largest clones capture about an eighth of the sample. The sample consisted of blood. The receptor set was obtained from a man aged 18 to 30 in good health.

CDR3 protein: CSARDPSLGTYNEQFF. In DNA, the CDR3 is TGCAGTGCTAGAGATCCAAGCCTAGGGACCTACAATGAGCAGTTCTTC. The chain recombines TRBV20-1 with TRBJ2-1; D remains unclear. The CDR3 consists of 16 residues. The ends were cut back, 0 bases at V and 2 bases at J, with 14 bases in the middle. From germline, CDR1 is DFQATT and CDR2 SNEGSKA (reference sequence).

In DNA form, the CDR3 reads TGTGCCAGCAGCTTAGGTTCCGACAGAAGCTCCTATAATTCACCCCTCCACTTT. Translated: CASSLGSDRSSYNSPLHF. This chain connects TRBV7-8 to TRBJ1-6; perhaps TRBD1 as D (5 bases). The CDR3 totals 18 residues. Trimming removed 1 base from V and 0 bases from J, with 13 bases in between. The germline V gene has CDR1 SGHVS and CDR2 FQNEAQ.

In this sample, this clonotype turned up a few times. The chain uses TRBV9 and TRBJ2-7, with D possibly matching TRBD2 (6 bases). CDR1 and CDR2 (germline): SGDLS, YYNGEE. Deletions cut 4 bases from V and 3 bases from J, with 20 bases between. This CDR3 is 16 amino acids long. This chain's CDR3 is CASSRFTGTPNYEQYF. The CDR3 region has the DNA TGTGCCAGCAGCCGATTTACCGGGACTCCGAACTACGAGCAGTACTTC.

The gene calls are TRBV9 and TRBJ1-2, with 9 bases identical to TRBD1. The CDR3 length is 19 residues. J lost 0 bases, V lost 4 bases, and 16 bases had no gene match. Germline V lookup: CDR1 SGDLS, CDR2 YYNGEE. In nucleotides, the CDR3 is TGTGCCAGCAGCCTAATCAAAGACGACAGGGGGACAACTAACTATGGCTACACCTTC. Residues: CASSLIKDDRGTTNYGYTF.

The chain has TRBV7-9 and TRBJ1-4; no definite D call. Deletions cut 5 bases from V and 8 bases from J, with 15 bases between. Germline V gene sequence: CDR1 SEHNR, CDR2 FQNEAQ (reference sequence). The CDR3 is 14 residues long. The CDR3 coding sequence is TGTGCCAGCAGCCCGGCCAGCGCCCCAGAAAAACTGTTTTTT. It is translated as CASSPASAPEKLFF.

The V gene is TRBV27, the J gene TRBJ1-5; 9 positions match TRBD1. Germline trimming cut 4 bases from V and 4 bases from J; bases unmatched to any gene: 11. In germline, CDR1 is MNHEY, CDR2 SMNVEV (reference sequence). The CDR3 consists of 17 residues. CDR3 nucleotides: TGTGCCAGCAGTTCCCATTCTACAGGGGGCGGAAATCAGCCCCAGCATTTT. This codes for CASSSHSTGGGNQPQHF.

The sample holds a few counts of this clonotype. The CDR3 here is CAISVRGDEQYF. Here the CDR3 DNA reads TGTGCCATCAGTGTTAGGGGCGACGAGCAGTACTTC. The chain has TRBV10-3 and TRBJ2-7; D is perhaps TRBD1 (5 bases). The CDR3 length is 12 residues. The germline V gene has CDR1 ENHRY and CDR2 SYGVKD. Trimming cost V 4 bases and J 5 bases, with 9 bases left between them.

This sequence joins TRBV20-1 and TRBJ2-1; 9 bases align to TRBD2. This CDR3 is 15 amino acids long. Germline V CDR1 and CDR2: DFQATT, SNEGSKA (reference sequence). V lost 6 bases, J lost 5 bases, and 11 bases stayed unmatched. CDR3 sequence: CSAHSGGLAHNEQFF. In DNA form, the CDR3 reads TGCAGTGCACATAGCGGGGGCCTTGCACACAATGAGCAGTTCTTC.

There are many counts of this clonotype. The chain links TRBV6-2 or TRBV6-3 to TRBJ2-1; D not resolved. This CDR3 has 14 amino acids. The germline CDR1 and CDR2 sequences are MNHEY and SVGEGT. Trimming removed 8 bases at V and 2 bases at J, with 13 bases between. The CDR3 sequence is CASGRISPYNEQFF. Here the CDR3 DNA reads TGTGCCAGCGGGCGAATTAGCCCCTACAATGAGCAGTTCTTC.

V is TRBV4-3 and J is TRBJ1-4; D gene uncertain. Trimming removed 1 base from V and 3 bases from J, with 12 bases in between. Looked up from germline, CDR1 is LGHNA and CDR2 is YSLEER. The CDR3 contains 16 residues. In DNA, the CDR3 is TGCGCCAGCAGCCAAGTCCATCGTGCGGCTAATGAAAAACTGTTTTTT. Encoded protein: CASSQVHRAANEKLFF.

The chain carries TRBV27 and TRBJ1-5; D remains unclear. CDR1 is MNHEY and CDR2 is SMNVEV in the germline V gene (reference sequence). The CDR3 has 13 residues. The V and J ends lost 2 bases and 5 bases respectively, with 7 bases between them. Written as DNA, the CDR3 is TGTGCCAGCAGTTTAGGCTGGTATCAGCCCCAGCATTTT. This encodes CASSLGWYQPQHF.

The chain employs TRBV20-1 and TRBJ2-1, with D possibly being TRBD1 or TRBD2 (6 bases each). Trimming took 0 bases from V and 0 from J, leaving 15 bases between them. The CDR3 length is 17 residues. Looked up from germline, CDR1 is DFQATT and CDR2 is SNEGSKA (reference sequence). As DNA, the CDR3 is TGCAGTGCTAGAGATCCCGGTGGGGGGCCCTCCTACAATGAGCAGTTCTTC. Its translation is CSARDPGGGPSYNEQFF.

This clonotype was detected a few times. The J gene is TRBJ2-3, the V gene TRBV5-1; D remains unclear. Germline V gene lookup returns CDR1 SGHRS and CDR2 YFSETQ. This CDR3 spans 14 amino acids. The ends were cut back, 0 bases at V and 5 bases at J, with 10 bases in the middle. This CDR3 reads CASSLEQIRDTQYF. DNA for the CDR3: TGCGCCAGCAGCTTGGAGCAGATAAGAGATACGCAGTATTTT.

J is TRBJ2-5 and V is TRBV7-2, with no clear D. Germline loops: CDR1 SGHTA, CDR2 FQGNSA. Trimming removed 7 bases from V and 2 bases from J, with 17 bases in between. This CDR3 spans 15 amino acids. CDR3 sequence (DNA): TGTGCCAGCACCTACCCCGGGCAGAGACAAGAGACCCAGTACTTC. Translating gives CASTYPGQRQETQYF.

J is TRBJ1-2 and V is TRBV2; 7 bases map to TRBD1. V trimming: 1 base; J trimming: 7 bases; junction bases outside the gene matches: 12. CDR3 length equals 16 residues. The germline gives CDR1 SNHLY, CDR2 FYNNEI. CDR3 bases: TGTGCCAGCAGTGAAGATATAGGGGGCTTAATGTTTGGCTACACCTTC. It encodes CASSEDIGGLMFGYTF.